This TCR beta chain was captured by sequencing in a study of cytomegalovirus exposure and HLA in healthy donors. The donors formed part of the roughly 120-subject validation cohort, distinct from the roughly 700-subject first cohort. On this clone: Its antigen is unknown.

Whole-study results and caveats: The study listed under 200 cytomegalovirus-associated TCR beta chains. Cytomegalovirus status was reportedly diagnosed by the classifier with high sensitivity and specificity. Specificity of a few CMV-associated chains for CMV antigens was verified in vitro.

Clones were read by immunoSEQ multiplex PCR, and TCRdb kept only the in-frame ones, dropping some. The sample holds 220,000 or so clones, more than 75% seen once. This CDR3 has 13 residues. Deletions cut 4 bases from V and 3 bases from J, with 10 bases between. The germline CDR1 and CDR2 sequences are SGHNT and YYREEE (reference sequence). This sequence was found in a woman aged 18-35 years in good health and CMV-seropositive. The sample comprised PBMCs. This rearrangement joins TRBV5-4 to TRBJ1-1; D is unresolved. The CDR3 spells CASSVTRYTEAFF. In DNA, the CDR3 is TGTGCCAGCAGCGTAACTAGGTACACTGAAGCTTTCTTT. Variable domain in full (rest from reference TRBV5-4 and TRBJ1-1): ETGVTQSPTHLIKTRGQQVTLRCSSQSGHNTVSWYQQALGQGPQFIFQYYREEENGRGNFPPRFSGLQFPNYSSELNVNALELDDSALYLCASSVTRYTEAFFGQGTRLTVV.